Below are 6 T cell receptor beta chains sequenced from a single sample in a study of shared clonotypes between healthy human individuals. Only in-frame clones appear in the TCRdb table, and some are missing; sequencing was by immunoSEQ multiplex PCR. Counted here are fewer than 600,000 clones, 70% to 80% occurring once; the ten biggest clones make up over 10%. The sequencing sample was made of PBMCs. The receptor source for this set is a woman aged 40 to 49 in good health. Some clones in this sample may be carry-over from other donors' samples.

V is TRBV7-3 and J is TRBJ2-2, with D perhaps TRBD2 (5 bases). CDR3 length: 14 residues. CDR1 and CDR2 (germline): SGHTA, FQGTGA. V was clipped by 0 bases and J by 4 bases, with 6 bases between them. In DNA, the CDR3 is TGTGCCAGCAGCTTAACGCGGGCCACCGGGGAGCTGTTTTTT. It encodes CASSLTRATGELFF.

This chain joins TRBV11-2 and TRBJ1-1; 11 nucleotides agree with TRBD1. CDR3 length equals 17 residues. CDR1 is SGHAT and CDR2 is FQNNGV in the germline V gene. V lost 0 bases and J lost 2; bases outside the gene matches: 5. CDR3 bases: TGTGCCAGCAGCTTAGAAGGGACAGGGGGAGGAAACACTGAAGCTTTCTTT. Its protein is CASSLEGTGGGNTEAFF.

This chain links TRBV9 with TRBJ2-5; D is uncertain. With 0 bases removed from V and 4 bases from J, the gap between germline ends came to 7 bases. This CDR3 spans 13 amino acids. Germline values: CDR1 SGDLS, CDR2 YYNGEE. The DNA of the CDR3 is TGTGCCAGCAGCGTAGCTTTCAGAGAGACCCAGTACTTC. It yields the protein CASSVAFRETQYF.

The chain has TRBV11-3 and TRBJ2-5; perhaps TRBD1 as D (5 bases). Trimming took 2 bases from V and 2 from J, leaving 9 bases between them. CDR3 length: 14 amino acids. Germline CDR1 reads SGHNT; CDR2 reads YENEEA. CDR3 loop: CASSLSGFQETQYF. CDR3 in DNA: TGTGCCAGCAGCTTATCAGGGTTTCAAGAGACCCAGTACTTC.

The V and J genes are TRBV6-1 and TRBJ2-3; D is undetermined. From germline, CDR1 is MNHNS and CDR2 SASEGT. Deletions cut 1 base from V and 2 bases from J, with 10 bases between. CDR3 length: 15 amino acids. CDR3 DNA: TGTGCCAGCAGTGAAGTGTGGCGGAACACAGATACGCAGTATTTT. Its protein product is CASSEVWRNTDTQYF.

The V call is TRBV5-1, the J call TRBJ1-1; the match to TRBD1 covers 8 bases. Trimming at V came to 0 bases and at J to 3 bases, leaving 7 bases not matched to a gene. The CDR3 is 16 residues long. Germline V gives CDR1 SGHRS, CDR2 YFSETQ. The CDR3, as DNA: TGCGCCAGCAGCTTGGGCTCCCGGGACAGGTACACTGAAGCTTTCTTT. This sequence encodes CASSLGSRDRYTEAFF.